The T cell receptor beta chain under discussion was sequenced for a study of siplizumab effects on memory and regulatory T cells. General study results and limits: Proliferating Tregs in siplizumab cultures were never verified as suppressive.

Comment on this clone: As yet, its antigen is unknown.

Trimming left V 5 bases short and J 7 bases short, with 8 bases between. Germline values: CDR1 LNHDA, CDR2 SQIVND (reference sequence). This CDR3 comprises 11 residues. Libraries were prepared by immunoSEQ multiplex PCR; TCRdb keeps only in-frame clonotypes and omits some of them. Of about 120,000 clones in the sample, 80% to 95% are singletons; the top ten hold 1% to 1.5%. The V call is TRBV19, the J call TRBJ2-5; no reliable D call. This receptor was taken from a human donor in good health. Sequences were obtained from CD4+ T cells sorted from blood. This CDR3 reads CASSSLWTQYF. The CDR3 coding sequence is TGTGCCAGTAGTTCCTTGTGGACCCAGTACTTC.